The TCR beta chain under discussion was sequenced for a study of blood T cell repertoires in COVID-19. Across the study: Collection of acute and convalescent COVID-19 samples took place in the United States, Italy and Spain. In each case, the material was cDNA or gDNA derived from T cells, B-cell-depleted T cells, or PBMCs.

V was shortened by 4 bases and J by 6 bases, with 21 bases between the two germline ends. This CDR3 is built from 16 residues. Germline loops: CDR1 KGHSH, CDR2 LQKENI. In the original workflow: From reference gene primer amplification, estimates of nucleated cell counts were derived. The protocol was immunoSEQ multiplex PCR, while the TCRdb copy is restricted to in-frame clones and leaves out a portion. Clonal size and the V and J genes are those of that table, whereas D and trimming came from the DNA. The table has 100,000 or so clones, around 81% seen once. This sequence joins TRBV18 and TRBJ1-1; D might be TRBD1 (5 bases). Input material: peripheral blood. The origin of this receptor is a woman in her seventies with active or convalescent COVID-19. CDR3 DNA sequence: TGTGCCAGCTCACACGCGGGACCCCCGAGGATCCCTGAAGCTTTCTTT. It is translated as CASSHAGPPRIPEAFF.